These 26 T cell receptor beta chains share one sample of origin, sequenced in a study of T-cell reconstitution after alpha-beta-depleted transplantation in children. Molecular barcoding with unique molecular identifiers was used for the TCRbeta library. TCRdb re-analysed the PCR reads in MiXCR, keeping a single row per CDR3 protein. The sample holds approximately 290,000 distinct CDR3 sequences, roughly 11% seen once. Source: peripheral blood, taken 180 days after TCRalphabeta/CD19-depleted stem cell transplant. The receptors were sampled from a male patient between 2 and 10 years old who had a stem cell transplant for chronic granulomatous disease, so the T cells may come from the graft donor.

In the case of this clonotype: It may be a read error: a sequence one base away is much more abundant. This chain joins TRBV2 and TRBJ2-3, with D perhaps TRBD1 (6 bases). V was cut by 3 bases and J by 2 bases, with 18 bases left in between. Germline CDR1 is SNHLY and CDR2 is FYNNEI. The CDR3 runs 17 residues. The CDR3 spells CASSELFTGSHTDTQYF. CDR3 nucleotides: TGTGCCAGCAGTGAGTTATTTACAGGGAGTCACACAGATACGCAGTATTTT. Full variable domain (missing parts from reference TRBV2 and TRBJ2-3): EPEVTQTPSHQVTQMGQEVILRCVPISNHLYFYWYRQILGQKVEFLVSFYNNEISEKSEIFDDQFSVERPDGSNFTLKIRSTKLEDSAMYFCASSELFTGSHTDTQYFGPGTRLTVL.

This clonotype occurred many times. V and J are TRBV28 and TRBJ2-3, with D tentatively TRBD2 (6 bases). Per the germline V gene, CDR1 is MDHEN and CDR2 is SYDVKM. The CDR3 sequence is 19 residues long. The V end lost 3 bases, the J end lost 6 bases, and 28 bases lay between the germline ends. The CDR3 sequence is CASSLWRERTQGHMDTQYF. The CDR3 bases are TGTGCCAGCAGTTTGTGGCGGGAACGGACGCAAGGACACATGGATACGCAGTATTTT.

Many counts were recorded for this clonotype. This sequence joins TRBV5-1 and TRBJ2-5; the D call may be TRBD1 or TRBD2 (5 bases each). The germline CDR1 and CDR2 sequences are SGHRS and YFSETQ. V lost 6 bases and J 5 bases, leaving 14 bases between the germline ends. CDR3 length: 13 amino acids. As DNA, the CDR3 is TGCGCCAGCACAGCGGCAGAGGGGGAGACCCAGTACTTC. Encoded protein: CASTAAEGETQYF.

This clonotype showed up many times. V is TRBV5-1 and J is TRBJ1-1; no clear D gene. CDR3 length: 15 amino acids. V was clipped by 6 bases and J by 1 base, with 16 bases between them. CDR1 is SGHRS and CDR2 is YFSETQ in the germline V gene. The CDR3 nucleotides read TGCGCCAGCACCATCCGGGCACCAACGAACACTGAAGCTTTCTTT. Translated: CASTIRAPTNTEAFF.

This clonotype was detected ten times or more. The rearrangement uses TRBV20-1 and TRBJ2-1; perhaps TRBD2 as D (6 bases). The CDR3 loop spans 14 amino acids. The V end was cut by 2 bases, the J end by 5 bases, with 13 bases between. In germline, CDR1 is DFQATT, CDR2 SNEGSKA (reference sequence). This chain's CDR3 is CSARKVSGNNEQFF. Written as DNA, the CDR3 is TGCAGTGCTAGAAAAGTTAGCGGAAACAATGAGCAGTTCTTC.

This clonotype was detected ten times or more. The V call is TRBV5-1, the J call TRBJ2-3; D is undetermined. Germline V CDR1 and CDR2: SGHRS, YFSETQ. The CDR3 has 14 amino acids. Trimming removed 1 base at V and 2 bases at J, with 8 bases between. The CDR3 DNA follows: TGCGCCAGCAGCTTGACTCGACCCACAGATACGCAGTATTTT. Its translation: CASSLTRPTDTQYF.

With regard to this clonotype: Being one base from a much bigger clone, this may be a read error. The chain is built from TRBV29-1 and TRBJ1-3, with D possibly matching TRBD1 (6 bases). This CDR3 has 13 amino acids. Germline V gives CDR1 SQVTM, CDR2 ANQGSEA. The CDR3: CSVRQEDGHTIYF. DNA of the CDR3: TGCAGCGTCCGACAGGAGGATGGACACACCATATATTTT.

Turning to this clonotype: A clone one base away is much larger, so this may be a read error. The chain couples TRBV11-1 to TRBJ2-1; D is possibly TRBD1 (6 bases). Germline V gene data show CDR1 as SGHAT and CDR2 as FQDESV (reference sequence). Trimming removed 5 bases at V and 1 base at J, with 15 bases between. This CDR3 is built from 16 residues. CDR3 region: CASSPETGWSYNEQFF. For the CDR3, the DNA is TGTGCCAGCAGCCCAGAGACAGGCTGGTCCTACAATGAGCAGTTCTTC.

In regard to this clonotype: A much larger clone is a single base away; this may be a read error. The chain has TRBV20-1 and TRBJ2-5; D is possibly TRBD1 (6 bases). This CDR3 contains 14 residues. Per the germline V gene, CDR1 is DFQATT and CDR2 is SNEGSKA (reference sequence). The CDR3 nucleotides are TGCAGTGCTAGAGACACAGGGCGGCGAGAGACCCAGCACTTC. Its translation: CSARDTGRRETQHF.

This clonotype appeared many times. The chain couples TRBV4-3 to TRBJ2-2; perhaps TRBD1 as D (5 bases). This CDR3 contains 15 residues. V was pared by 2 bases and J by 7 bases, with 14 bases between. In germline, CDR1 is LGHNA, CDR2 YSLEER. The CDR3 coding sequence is TGCGCCAGCAGCCAAACCGTTGGGCAGGGCGGGGAGCTGTTTTTT. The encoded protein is CASSQTVGQGGELFF.

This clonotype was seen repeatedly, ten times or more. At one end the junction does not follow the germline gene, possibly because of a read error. The CDR3 DNA follows: TGTGCCAGCAGTCTCCTCCCTGCGCGGGTTTTTTTGAGGACCTCCAACGAGCAGTACTTC. Its translation is CASSLLPARVFLRTSNEQYF. This chain uses TRBV28 with TRBJ2-7; TRBD2 might be the D (5 bases). In germline, CDR1 is MDHEN, CDR2 SYDVKM. This CDR3 is 20 amino acids long.

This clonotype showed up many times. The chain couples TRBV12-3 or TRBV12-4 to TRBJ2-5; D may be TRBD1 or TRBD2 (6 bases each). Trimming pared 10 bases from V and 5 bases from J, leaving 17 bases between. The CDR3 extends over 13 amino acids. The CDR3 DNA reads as TGTGCCACCGGTTCCGGGGGCGGGGAGACCCAGTACTTC. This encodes CATGSGGGETQYF.

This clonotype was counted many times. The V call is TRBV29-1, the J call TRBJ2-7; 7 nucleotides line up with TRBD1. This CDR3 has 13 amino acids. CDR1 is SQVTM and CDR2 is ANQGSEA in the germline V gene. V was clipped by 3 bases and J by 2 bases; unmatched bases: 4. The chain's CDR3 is CSVESGQAYEQYF. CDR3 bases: TGCAGCGTTGAGTCTGGACAGGCCTACGAGCAGTACTTC.

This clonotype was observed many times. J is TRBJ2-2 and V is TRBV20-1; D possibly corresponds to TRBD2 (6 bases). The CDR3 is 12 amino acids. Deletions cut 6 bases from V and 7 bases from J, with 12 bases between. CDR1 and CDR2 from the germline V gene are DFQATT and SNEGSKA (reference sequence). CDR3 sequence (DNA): TGCAGTGCCGCGGGGCAGGTCGGGGAGCTGTTTTTT. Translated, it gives CSAAGQVGELFF.

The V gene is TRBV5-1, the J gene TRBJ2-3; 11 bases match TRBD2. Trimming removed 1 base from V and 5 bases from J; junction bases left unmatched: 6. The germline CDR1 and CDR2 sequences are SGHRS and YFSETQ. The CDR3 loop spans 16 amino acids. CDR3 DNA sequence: TGCGCCAGCAGCTTGCGCTCTAGCGGGGGGCTAGATACGCAGTATTTT. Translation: CASSLRSSGGLDTQYF.

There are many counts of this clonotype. The CDR3 loop is CASTLTRGASLTYEQYF. The CDR3 region has the DNA TGTGCCAGCACCCTCACACGGGGGGCCTCATTAACCTACGAGCAGTACTTC. This chain uses TRBV27 with TRBJ2-7, with D possibly TRBD2 on 7 matching bases. Trimming took off 7 bases at V and 2 bases at J, with 24 bases between the two ends. Germline-derived CDR1 and CDR2 are MNHEY and SMNVEV (reference sequence). This CDR3 has 17 residues.

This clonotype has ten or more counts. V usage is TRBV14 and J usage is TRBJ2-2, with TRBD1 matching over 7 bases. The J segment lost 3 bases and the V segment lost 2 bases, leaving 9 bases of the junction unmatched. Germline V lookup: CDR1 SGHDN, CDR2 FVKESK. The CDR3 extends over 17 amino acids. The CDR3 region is CASSQLSQGVYTGELFF. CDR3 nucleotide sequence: TGTGCCAGCAGCCAACTATCCCAGGGGGTTTACACCGGGGAGCTGTTTTTT.

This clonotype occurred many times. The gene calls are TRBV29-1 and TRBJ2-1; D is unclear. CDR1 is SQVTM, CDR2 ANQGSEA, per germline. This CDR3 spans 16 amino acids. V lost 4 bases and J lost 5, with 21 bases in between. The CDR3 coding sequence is TGCAGCGTTGGATCACCTTCTTGGACCCCTCACAATGAGCAGTTCTTC. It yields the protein CSVGSPSWTPHNEQFF.

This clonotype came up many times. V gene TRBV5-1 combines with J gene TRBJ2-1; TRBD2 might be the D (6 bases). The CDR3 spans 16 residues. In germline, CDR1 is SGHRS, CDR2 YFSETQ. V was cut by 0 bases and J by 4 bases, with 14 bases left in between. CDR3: CASSLESGAPYNEQFF. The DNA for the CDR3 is TGCGCCAGCAGCTTGGAGTCGGGAGCCCCTTACAATGAGCAGTTCTTC.

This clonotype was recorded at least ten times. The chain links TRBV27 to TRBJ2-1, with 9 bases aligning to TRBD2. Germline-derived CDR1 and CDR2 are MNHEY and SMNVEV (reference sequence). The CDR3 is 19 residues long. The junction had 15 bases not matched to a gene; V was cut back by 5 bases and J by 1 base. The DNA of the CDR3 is TGTGCCAGCAGTGCCCCGTATAGCGGGGGCCTCCTGTCCTACAATGAGCAGTTCTTC. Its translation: CASSAPYSGGLLSYNEQFF.

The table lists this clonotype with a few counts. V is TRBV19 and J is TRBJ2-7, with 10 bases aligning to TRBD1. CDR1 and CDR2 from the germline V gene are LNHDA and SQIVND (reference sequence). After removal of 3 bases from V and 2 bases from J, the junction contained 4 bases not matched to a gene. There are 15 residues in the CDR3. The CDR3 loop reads CASSIGGTGAYEQYF. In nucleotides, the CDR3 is TGTGCCAGTAGTATCGGCGGGACAGGGGCCTACGAGCAGTACTTC.

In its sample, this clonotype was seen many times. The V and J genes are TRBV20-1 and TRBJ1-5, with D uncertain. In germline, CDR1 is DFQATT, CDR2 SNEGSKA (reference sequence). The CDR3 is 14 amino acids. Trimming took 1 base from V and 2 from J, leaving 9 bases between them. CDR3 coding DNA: TGCAGTGCTAGAGTGGGCGCGGGCAATCAGCCCCAGCATTTT. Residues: CSARVGAGNQPQHF.

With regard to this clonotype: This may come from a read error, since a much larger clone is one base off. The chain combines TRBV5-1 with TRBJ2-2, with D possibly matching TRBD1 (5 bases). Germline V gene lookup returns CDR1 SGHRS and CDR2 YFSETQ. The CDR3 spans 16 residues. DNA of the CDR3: TGCGCCGGCAGCTTGACCCCGACAGACAACACCGGGGAGCTGTTTTTT. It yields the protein CAGSLTPTDNTGELFF.

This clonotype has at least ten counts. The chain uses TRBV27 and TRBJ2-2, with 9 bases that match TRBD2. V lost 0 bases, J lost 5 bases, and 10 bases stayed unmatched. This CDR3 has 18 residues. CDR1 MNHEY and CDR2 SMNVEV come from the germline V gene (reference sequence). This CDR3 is CASSLSPGTSLKTGELFF. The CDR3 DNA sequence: TGTGCCAGCAGTTTATCACCCGGGACTAGCTTGAAGACCGGGGAGCTGTTTTTT.

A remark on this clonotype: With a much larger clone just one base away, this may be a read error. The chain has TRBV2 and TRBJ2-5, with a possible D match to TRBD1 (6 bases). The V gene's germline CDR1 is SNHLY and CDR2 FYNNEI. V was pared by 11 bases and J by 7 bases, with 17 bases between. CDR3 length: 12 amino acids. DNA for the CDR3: TGTGCCTCTACAGGGTTACTTTGGACCCAGTACTTC. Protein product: CASTGLLWTQYF.

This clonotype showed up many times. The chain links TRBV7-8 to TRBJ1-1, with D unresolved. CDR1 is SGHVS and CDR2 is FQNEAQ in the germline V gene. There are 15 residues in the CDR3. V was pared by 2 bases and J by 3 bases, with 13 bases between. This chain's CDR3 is CASSLLVRVDTEAFF. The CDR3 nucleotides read TGTGCCAGCAGCTTATTGGTTAGGGTGGACACTGAAGCTTTCTTT. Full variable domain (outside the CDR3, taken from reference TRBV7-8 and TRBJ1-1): GAGVSQSPRYKVAKRGQDVALRCDPISGHVSLFWYQQALGQGPEFLTYFQNEAQLDKSGLPSDRFFAERPEGSVSTLKIQRTQQEDSAVYLCASSLLVRVDTEAFFGQGTRLTVV.